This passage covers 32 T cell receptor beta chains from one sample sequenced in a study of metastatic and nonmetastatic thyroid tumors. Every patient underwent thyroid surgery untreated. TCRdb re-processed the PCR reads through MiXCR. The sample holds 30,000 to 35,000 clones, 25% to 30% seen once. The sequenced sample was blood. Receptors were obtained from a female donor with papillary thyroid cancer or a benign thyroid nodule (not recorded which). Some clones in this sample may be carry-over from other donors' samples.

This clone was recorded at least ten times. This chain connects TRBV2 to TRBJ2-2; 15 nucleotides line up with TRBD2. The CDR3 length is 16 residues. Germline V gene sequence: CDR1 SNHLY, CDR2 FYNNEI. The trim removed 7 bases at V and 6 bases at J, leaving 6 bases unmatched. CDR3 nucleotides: TGTGCCAGCACCGGACTAGCGGGGGGGCCATCCGGGGAGCTGTTTTTT. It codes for CASTGLAGGPSGELFF.

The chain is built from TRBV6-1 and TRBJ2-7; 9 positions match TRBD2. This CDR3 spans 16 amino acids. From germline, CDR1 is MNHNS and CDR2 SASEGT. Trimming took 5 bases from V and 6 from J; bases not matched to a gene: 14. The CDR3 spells CASSLLGGRASGEQYF. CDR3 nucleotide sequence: TGTGCCAGCAGTCTCCTTGGCGGGAGGGCCTCGGGCGAGCAGTACTTC.

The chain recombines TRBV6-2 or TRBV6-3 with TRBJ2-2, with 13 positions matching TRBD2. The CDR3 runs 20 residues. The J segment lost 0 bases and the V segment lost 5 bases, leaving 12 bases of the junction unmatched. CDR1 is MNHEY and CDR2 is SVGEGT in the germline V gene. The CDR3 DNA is TGTGCCAGCAGTCCCCGGAGGACTAGCGGGAGTTACGCGAACACCGGGGAGCTGTTTTTT. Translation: CASSPRRTSGSYANTGELFF.

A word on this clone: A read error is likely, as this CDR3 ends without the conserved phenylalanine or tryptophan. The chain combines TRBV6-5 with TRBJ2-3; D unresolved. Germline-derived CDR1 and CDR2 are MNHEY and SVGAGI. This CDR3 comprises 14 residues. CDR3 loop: CARPEESATDRQYV. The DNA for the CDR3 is TGTGCCAGGCCTGAAGAGTCCGCCACAGATAGGCAGTATGTT.

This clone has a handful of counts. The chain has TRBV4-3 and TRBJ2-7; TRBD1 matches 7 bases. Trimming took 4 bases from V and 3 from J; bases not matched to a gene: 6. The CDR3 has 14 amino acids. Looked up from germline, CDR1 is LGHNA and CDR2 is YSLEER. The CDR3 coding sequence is TGCGCCAGCAGCCGGGCAGGGGGATTCTACGAGCAGTACTTC. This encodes CASSRAGGFYEQYF.

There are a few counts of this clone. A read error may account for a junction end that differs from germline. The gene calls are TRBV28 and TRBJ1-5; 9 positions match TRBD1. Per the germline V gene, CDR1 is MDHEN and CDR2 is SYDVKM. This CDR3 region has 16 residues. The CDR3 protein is CASSSATGGYRKPQHF. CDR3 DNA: TGTGCCAGCAGTTCCGCGACAGGGGGTTACAGGAAGCCCCAGCATTTC. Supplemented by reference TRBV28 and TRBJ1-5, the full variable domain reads DVKVTQSSRYLVKRTGEKVFLECVQDMDHENMFWYRQDPGLGLRLIYFSYDVKMKEKGDIPEGYSVSREKKERFSLILESASTNQTSMYLCASSSATGGYRKPQHFGDGTRLSIL.

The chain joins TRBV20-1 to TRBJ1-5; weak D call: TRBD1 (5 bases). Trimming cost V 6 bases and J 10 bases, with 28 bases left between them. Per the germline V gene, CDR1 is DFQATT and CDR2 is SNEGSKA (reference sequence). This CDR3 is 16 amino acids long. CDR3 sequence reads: CSASQDGTGVLRPQHF. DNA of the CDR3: TGCAGTGCCTCACAGGATGGGACCGGGGTTCTTCGACCCCAGCATTTT.

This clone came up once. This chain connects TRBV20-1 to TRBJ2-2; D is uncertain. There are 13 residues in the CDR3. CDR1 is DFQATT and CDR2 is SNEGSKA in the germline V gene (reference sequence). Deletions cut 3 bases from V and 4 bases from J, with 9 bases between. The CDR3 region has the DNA TGCAGTGCTAGTTATGGTTTCACCGGGGAGCTGTTTTTT. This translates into CSASYGFTGELFF.

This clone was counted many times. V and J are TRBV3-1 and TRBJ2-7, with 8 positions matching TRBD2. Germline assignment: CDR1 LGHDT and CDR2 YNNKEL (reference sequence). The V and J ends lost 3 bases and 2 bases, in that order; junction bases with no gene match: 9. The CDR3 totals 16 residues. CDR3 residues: CASSHPSGGLTYEQYF. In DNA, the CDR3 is TGTGCCAGCAGCCATCCAAGCGGGGGACTCACCTACGAGCAGTACTTC.

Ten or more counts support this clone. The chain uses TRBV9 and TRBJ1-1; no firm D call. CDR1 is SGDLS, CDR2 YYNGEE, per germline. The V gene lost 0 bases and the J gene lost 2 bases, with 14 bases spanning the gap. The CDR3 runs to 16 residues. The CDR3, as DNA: TGTGCCAGCAGCGTAGGCCCCTCGGGGTTTAACACTGAAGCTTTCTTT. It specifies CASSVGPSGFNTEAFF.

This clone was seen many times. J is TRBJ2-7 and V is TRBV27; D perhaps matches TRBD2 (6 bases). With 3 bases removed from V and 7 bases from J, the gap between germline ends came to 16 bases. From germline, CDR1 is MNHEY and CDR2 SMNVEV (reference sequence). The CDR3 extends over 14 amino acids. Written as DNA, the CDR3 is TGTGCCAGCAGTTTTGGCGGGGAGGCTCGGGAGCAGTACTTC. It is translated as CASSFGGEAREQYF.

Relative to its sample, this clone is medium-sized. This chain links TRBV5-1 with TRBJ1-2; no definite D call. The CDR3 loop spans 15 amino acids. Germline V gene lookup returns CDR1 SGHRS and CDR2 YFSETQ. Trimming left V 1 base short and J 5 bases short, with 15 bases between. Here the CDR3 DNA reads TGCGCCAGCAGCTTGTCGGTTGTGGAAAGATATGGCTACACCTTC. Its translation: CASSLSVVERYGYTF.

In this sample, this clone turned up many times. The CDR3, as DNA: TGCGCCAGCAGTGTTCTGGACAGGGGTTTGAATGAGCAGTTCTTC. It specifies CASSVLDRGLNEQFF. V usage is TRBV10-2 and J usage is TRBJ2-1; 9 bases align to TRBD1. Germline values: CDR1 WSHSY, CDR2 SAAADI. The CDR3 has 15 amino acids. J was trimmed by 7 bases and V by 4 bases; bases with no gene match: 8.

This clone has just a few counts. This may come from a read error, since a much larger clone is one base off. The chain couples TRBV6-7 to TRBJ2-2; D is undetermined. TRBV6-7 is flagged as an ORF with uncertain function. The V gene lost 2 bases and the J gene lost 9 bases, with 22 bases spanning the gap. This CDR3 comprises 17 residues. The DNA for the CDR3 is TGTGCCAGCAGTTACCCAATTGCCAAAAGTGATGCTTGGGAGCTGTTTTTT. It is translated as CASSYPIAKSDAWELFF.

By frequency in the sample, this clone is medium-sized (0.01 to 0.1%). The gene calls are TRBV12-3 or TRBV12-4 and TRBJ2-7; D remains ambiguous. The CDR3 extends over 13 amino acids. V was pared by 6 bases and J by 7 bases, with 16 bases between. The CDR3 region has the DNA TGTGCCAGCAGCCAGACTGGCCCTCGGGAGCAGTACTTC. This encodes CASSQTGPREQYF.

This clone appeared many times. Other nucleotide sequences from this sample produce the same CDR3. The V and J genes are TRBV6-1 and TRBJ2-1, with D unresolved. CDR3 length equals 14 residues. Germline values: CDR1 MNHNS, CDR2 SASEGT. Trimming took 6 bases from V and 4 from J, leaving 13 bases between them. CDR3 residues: CASSGRPLYNEQFF. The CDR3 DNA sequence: TGTGCCAGCAGCGGCCGACCCCTATACAATGAGCAGTTCTTC.

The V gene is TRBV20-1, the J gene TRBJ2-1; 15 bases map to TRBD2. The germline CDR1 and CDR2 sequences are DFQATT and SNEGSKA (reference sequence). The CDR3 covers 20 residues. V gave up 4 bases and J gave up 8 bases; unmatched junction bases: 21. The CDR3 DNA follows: TGCAGTGCTACTCGTCTACCGGGACTAGCGGGAGGTTTTATATTTCATGAGCAGTTCTTC. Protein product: CSATRLPGLAGGFIFHEQFF.

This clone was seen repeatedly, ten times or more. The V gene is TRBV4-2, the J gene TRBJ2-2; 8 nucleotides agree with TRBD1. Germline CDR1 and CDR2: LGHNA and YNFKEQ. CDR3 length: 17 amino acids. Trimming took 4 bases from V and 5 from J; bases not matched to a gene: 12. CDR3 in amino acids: CASSPNSRTGRTGELFF. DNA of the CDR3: TGTGCCAGCAGCCCCAACTCGAGGACAGGGAGGACCGGGGAGCTGTTTTTT.

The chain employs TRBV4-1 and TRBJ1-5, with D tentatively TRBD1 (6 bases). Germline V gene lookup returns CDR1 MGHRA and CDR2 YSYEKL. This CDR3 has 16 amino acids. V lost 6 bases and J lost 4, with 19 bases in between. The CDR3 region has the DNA TGCGCCAGCAGGGAAAGTGGGACATCCACTAATCAGCCCCAGCATTTT. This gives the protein CASRESGTSTNQPQHF.

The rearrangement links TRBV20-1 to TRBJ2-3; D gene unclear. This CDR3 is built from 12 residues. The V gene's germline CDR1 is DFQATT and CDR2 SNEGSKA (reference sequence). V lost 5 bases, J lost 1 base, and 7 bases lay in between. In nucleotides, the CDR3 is TGCAGTGCTGCCCCTCGCACAGATACGCAGTATTTT. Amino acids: CSAAPRTDTQYF.

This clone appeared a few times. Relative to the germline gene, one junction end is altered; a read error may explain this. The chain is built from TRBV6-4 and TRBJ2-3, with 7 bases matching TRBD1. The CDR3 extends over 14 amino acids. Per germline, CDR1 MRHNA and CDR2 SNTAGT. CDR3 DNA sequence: TGTGCCAGTAGTGACGGGACAGCGGCAGATACGCAGTATTTT. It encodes CASSDGTAADTQYF.

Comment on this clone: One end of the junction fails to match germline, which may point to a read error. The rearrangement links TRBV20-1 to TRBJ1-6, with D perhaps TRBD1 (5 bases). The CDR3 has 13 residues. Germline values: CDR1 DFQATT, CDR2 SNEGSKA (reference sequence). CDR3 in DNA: TGCGGTGCTGCGGGGGACTCCCGCTACGAGCATTACTTC. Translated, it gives CGAAGDSRYEHYF.

This CDR3 reads CASSLGLSYAYEQYF. CDR3 in DNA: TGTGCCAGCAGCTTAGGGCTATCGTACGCCTACGAGCAGTACTTC. The V gene is TRBV7-2, the J gene TRBJ2-7; the D is unclear. V was clipped by 1 base and J by 2 bases, with 12 bases between them. The CDR3 is 15 residues long. The germline CDR1 and CDR2 sequences are SGHTA and FQGNSA. Filled out from reference TRBV7-2 and TRBJ2-7, the complete variable domain reads GAGVSQSPSNKVTEKGKDVELRCDPISGHTALYWYRQSLGQGLEFLIYFQGNSAPDKSGLPSDRFSAERTGGSVSTLTIQRTQQEDSAVYLCASSLGLSYAYEQYFGPGTRLTVT.

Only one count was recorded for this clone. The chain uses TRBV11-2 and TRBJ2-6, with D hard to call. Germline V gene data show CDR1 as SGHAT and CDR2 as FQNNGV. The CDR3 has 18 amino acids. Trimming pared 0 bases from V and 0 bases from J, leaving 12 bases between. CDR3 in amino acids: CASSLEMLISSGANVLTF. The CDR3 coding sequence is TGTGCCAGCAGCTTAGAAATGCTCATTAGCTCTGGGGCCAACGTCCTGACTTTC.

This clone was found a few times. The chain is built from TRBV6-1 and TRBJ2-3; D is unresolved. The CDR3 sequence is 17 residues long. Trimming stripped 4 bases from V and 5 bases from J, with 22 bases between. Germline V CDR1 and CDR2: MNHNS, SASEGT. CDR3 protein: CASSAGVHLKGLDTQYF. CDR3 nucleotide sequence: TGTGCCAGCAGTGCGGGCGTACACCTAAAGGGTCTAGATACGCAGTATTTT.

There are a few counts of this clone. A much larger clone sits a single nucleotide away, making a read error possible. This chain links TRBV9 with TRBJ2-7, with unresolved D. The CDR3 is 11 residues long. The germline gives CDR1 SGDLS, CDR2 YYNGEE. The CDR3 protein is CAGSLGYEQYF. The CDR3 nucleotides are TGTGCCGGCAGCTTAGGGTACGAGCAGTACTTC.

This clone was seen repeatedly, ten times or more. The CDR3 loop is CASSVVPGLAGTDTQYF. The CDR3 DNA sequence: TGTGCCAGCTCAGTGGTTCCGGGACTAGCGGGAACAGATACGCAGTATTTT. The chain recombines TRBV25-1 with TRBJ2-3, with 13 bases matching TRBD2. Germline assignment: CDR1 MGHDK and CDR2 SYGVNS. The CDR3 sequence is 17 residues long. The ends lost 8 bases at V and 3 bases at J; junction bases unmatched: 11.

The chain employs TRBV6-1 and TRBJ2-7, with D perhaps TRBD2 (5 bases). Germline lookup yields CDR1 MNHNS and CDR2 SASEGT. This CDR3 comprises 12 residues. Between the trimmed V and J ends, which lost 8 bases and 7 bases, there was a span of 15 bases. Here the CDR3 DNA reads TGTGCCAGCGGCGGGCCGAGGGTGGAGCAGTACTTC. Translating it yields CASGGPRVEQYF.

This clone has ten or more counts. The CDR3 bases are TGTGCCAGCAGTACCAGGTTCTGGGCCTCGGACAATGAGCAGTTCTTC. It is translated as CASSTRFWASDNEQFF. The rearrangement joins TRBV27 to TRBJ2-1; D is ambiguous. Germline CDR1 MNHEY, CDR2 SMNVEV (reference sequence). The germline V and J ends were trimmed by 5 bases and 5 bases, with 19 bases remaining between them. This CDR3 is built from 16 residues.

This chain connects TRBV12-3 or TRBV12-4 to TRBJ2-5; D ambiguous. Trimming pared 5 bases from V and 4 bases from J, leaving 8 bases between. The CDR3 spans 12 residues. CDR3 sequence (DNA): TGTGCCAGCAGTCCTGGCACAGAGACCCAGTACTTC. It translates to CASSPGTETQYF.

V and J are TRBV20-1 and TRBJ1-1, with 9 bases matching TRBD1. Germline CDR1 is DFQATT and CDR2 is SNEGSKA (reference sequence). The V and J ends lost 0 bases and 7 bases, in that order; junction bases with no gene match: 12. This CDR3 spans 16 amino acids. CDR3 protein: CSARDFYTTGGSEAFF. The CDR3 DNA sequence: TGCAGTGCTAGAGATTTCTACACCACAGGGGGCAGTGAAGCTTTCTTT.

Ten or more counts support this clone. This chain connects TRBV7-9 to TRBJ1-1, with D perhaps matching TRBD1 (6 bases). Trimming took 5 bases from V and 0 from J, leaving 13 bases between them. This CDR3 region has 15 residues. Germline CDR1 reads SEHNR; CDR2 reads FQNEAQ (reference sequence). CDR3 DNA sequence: TGTGCCAGCAGCCGCGGACAGAGGTTGAACACTGAAGCTTTCTTT. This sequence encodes CASSRGQRLNTEAFF.